The rows below give T cell receptor beta chains drawn from one sample of a study of blood T cell repertoires in COVID-19. This table comes from immunoSEQ multiplex PCR, and its TCRdb copy is limited to in-frame clones, with some not included. This sample has around 200,000 clones, with more than 75% found just once. Sequencing was done on a sample of peripheral blood. The receptors originated from a man aged 18 to 30 with active or convalescent COVID-19. Each CDR3 is given with its conserved first and last residue. A D gene is named only where the DNA matches it firmly. A clone size is listed for some rows: how often the clone was seen (once, few, many), or a class if it is expanded.

clone_size j_call v_call d_call cdr3_aa cdr3_nt
- TRBJ1-4 TRBV29-1 TRBD1 CSVGDRATNEKLFF TGCAGCGTTGGGGACAGGGCAACTAATGAAAAACTGTTTTTT
once TRBJ2-1 TRBV2 TRBD2 CASSESFWEGNEQFF TGTGCCAGCAGTGAAAGTTTTTGGGAGGGCAATGAGCAGTTCTTC
- TRBJ1-2 TRBV6-1 TRBD1 CASSEDRGVGYTF TGTGCCAGCAGTGAAGACAGGGGAGTCGGCTACACCTTC
- TRBJ1-1 TRBV11-2 - CASSLVHETKNTEAFF TGTGCCAGCAGCTTAGTACACGAAACCAAGAACACTGAAGCTTTCTTT
- TRBJ2-1 TRBV10-1 - CASRLRTGISYNEQFF TGCGCCAGCAGACTACGAACAGGGATCTCCTACAATGAGCAGTTCTTC
few TRBJ1-2 TRBV9 - CASSVDRNYGYTF TGTGCCAGCAGCGTAGACAGAAACTATGGCTACACCTTC
- TRBJ1-6 TRBV27 - CASSLGGVNSPLHF TGTGCCAGCAGTTTAGGCGGGGTTAATTCACCCCTCCACTTT
- TRBJ1-2 TRBV7-9 TRBD1 CASSPWGQGAQDYGYTF TGTGCCAGCAGCCCATGGGGACAGGGGGCTCAAGACTATGGCTACACCTTC
- TRBJ2-6 TRBV9 - CASSPSQAAGANVLTF TGTGCCAGCAGCCCAAGCCAGGCTGCTGGGGCCAACGTCCTGACTTTC
once TRBJ1-2 TRBV27 - CASSLLRGGSYGYTF TGTGCCAGCAGTTTACTGAGGGGGGGAAGCTATGGCTACACCTTC
- TRBJ2-1 TRBV9 TRBD1 CASSAQGAYNEQFF TGTGCCAGCAGCGCTCAGGGGGCCTACAATGAGCAGTTCTTC
- TRBJ1-1 TRBV19 - CASSPQWNTEAFF TGTGCCAGTAGTCCGCAGTGGAACACTGAAGCTTTCTTT
- TRBJ1-1 TRBV7-9 TRBD1 CASSLAYRGVNTEAFF TGTGCCAGCAGCTTAGCTTACAGGGGAGTGAACACTGAAGCTTTCTTT
- TRBJ2-3 TRBV29-1 - CSARLGSTDTQYF TGCAGCGCTCGACTGGGTAGCACAGATACGCAGTATTTT
- TRBJ2-7 TRBV27 TRBD1 CASSFQGAVGYEQYF TGTGCCAGCAGTTTTCAGGGGGCAGTCGGATACGAGCAGTACTTC
- TRBJ2-7 TRBV4-1 TRBD2 CASSLLAGVEEQYF TGCGCCAGCAGTCTTTTAGCGGGAGTAGAAGAGCAGTACTTC
- TRBJ1-4 TRBV4-2 - CASSPLQGTNEKLFF TGTGCCAGCAGCCCTCTACAGGGTACTAATGAAAAACTGTTTTTT
- TRBJ2-7 TRBV23-1 - CASSHPESGEYERGTSYEQYF TGCGCCAGCAGTCATCCCGAATCAGGGGAGTATGAGAGGGGTACCTCCTACGAGCAGTACTTC
- TRBJ2-7 TRBV11-3 - CASSPPGSYEQYF TGTGCCAGCAGCCCCCCCGGTTCCTACGAGCAGTACTTC
- TRBJ2-3 TRBV11-2 - CASSPQQGVQYTQYF TGTGCCAGCAGCCCCCAGCAAGGGGTCCAGTATACGCAGTATTTT
- TRBJ1-5 TRBV9 - CASSVDEVQPQHF TGTGCCAGCAGCGTAGATGAGGTTCAGCCCCAGCATTTT
- TRBJ1-1 TRBV10-3 TRBD1 CAIGTGNTEAFF TGTGCCATCGGGACAGGGAACACTGAAGCTTTCTTT
- TRBJ1-1 TRBV6-5 TRBD1 CASRRVRQGGTEAFF TGTGCCAGCAGGCGAGTCAGACAGGGCGGCACTGAAGCTTTCTTT
- TRBJ2-1 TRBV2 TRBD2 CASSEGGGGYNEQFF TGTGCCAGCAGTGAAGGCGGGGGGGGATACAATGAGCAGTTCTTC
- TRBJ1-2 TRBV29-1 - CSVLWAAEGYTF TGCAGCGTTCTATGGGCCGCAGAAGGCTACACCTTC
once TRBJ1-1 TRBV5-1 TRBD1 CASSSTYPDRQAFF TGCGCCAGCAGCTCTACGTACCCGGACAGGCAAGCTTTCTTT
- TRBJ2-2 TRBV24-1 - CATSDEGGLNTGELFF TGTGCCACCAGTGATGAGGGAGGATTGAACACCGGGGAGCTGTTTTTT
few TRBJ2-7 TRBV28 TRBD1 CASRDREKEYF TGTGCCAGCAGGGACAGGGAAAAAGAGTACTTC
- TRBJ2-2 TRBV5-4 - CASSSEVANTGELFF TGTGCCAGCAGCTCTGAGGTCGCGAACACCGGGGAGCTGTTTTTT
- TRBJ1-6 TRBV30 - CAWSLNLPSGSPLHF TGTGCCTGGAGTCTTAACCTACCTAGCGGTTCACCCCTCCACTTT
- TRBJ1-2 TRBV12-5 TRBD1 CASGTLTGVVYGYTF TGTGCTAGTGGTACTTTGACAGGGGTGGTCTATGGCTACACCTTC
- TRBJ2-5 TRBV11-2 TRBD1 CASSTTGGKSETQYF TGTGCCAGCAGCACGACAGGGGGCAAGTCGGAGACCCAGTACTTC
few TRBJ2-7 TRBV15 TRBD2 CATSRGRTTSGIHEQYF TGTGCCACCAGCCGAGGGAGGACGACTAGCGGGATCCACGAGCAGTACTTC
- TRBJ1-2 TRBV9 - CASSEITTGGYTF TGTGCCAGCAGCGAGATTACGACAGGTGGCTACACCTTC
- TRBJ2-2 TRBV3-1/TRBV3-2 TRBD1 CASSRRQGRSTGELFF TGTGCCAGCAGCCGTCGACAGGGGAGAAGCACCGGGGAGCTGTTTTTT
- TRBJ2-7 TRBV5-1 - CASSLEVGTYEQYF TGCGCCAGCAGCTTGGAGGTGGGCACCTACGAGCAGTACTTC
- TRBJ1-1 TRBV19 TRBD1 CASRDRGYTEAFF TGTGCCAGTAGGGACAGGGGGTACACTGAAGCTTTCTTT
- TRBJ1-6 TRBV19 - CASSIAWLGQVNSPLHF TGTGCCAGTAGTATAGCATGGTTGGGACAAGTTAATTCACCCCTCCACTTT
- TRBJ2-1 TRBV19 TRBD2 CASSILPPSGGTGANEQFF TGTGCCAGTAGTATTCTCCCTCCTAGCGGGGGGACTGGGGCCAATGAGCAGTTCTTC
- TRBJ1-1 TRBV27 - CASSLGALNTEAFF TGTGCCAGCAGTTTAGGAGCTCTGAACACTGAAGCTTTCTTT
- TRBJ1-6 TRBV4-2 - CASSQARNSPLHF TGTGCCAGCAGCCAAGCGAGGAACTCACCCCTCCACTTT
- TRBJ1-2 TRBV6-5 - CASTRGDYGYTF TGTGCCAGCACCCGGGGGGACTATGGCTACACCTTC
- TRBJ2-5 TRBV12-5 TRBD1 CASGLPVRGRETQYF TGTGCTAGTGGTTTGCCGGTCAGGGGGCGGGAGACCCAGTACTTC
- TRBJ1-2 TRBV7-2 TRBD1 CASSSGQNYGYTF TGTGCCAGCAGCTCGGGACAGAACTATGGCTACACCTTC
- TRBJ1-1 TRBV11-2 - CASSLTGNTEAFF TGTGCCAGCAGCCTGACAGGAAACACTGAAGCTTTCTTT
- TRBJ1-2 TRBV7-2 - CASSVGPYGYTF TGTGCCAGCAGCGTGGGGCCCTATGGCTACACCTTC
- TRBJ1-5 TRBV10-3 - CAISERQGRGNQPQHF TGTGCCATCAGTGAGAGGCAGGGCAGAGGTAATCAGCCCCAGCATTTT
once TRBJ2-1 TRBV30 - CAWSEGRGNEQFF TGTGCCTGGAGTGAGGGGCGTGGGAATGAGCAGTTCTTC
- TRBJ2-2 TRBV5-4 - CASSLSRGGVFTGELFF TGTGCCAGCAGCTTAAGCAGGGGAGGGGTGTTTACCGGGGAGCTGTTTTTT
- TRBJ2-2 TRBV4-1 TRBD2 CASSQEASGANTGELFF TGCGCCAGCAGCCAAGAGGCTAGCGGGGCGAACACCGGGGAGCTGTTTTTT